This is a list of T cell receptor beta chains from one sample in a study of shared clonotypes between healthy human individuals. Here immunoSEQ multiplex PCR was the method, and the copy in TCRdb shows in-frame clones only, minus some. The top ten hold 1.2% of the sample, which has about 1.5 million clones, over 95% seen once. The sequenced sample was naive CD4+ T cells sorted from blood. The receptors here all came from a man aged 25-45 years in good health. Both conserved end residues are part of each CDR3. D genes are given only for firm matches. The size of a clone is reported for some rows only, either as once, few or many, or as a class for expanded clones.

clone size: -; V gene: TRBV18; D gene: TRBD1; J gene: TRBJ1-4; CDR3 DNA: TGTGCCAGCTCACCAACGGCAGGGGGTGGTAATGAAAAACTGTTTTTT; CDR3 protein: CASSPTAGGGNEKLFF
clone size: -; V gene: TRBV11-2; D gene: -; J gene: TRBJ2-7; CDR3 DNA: TGTGCCAGCAGCTTCCTCGCCTCCGGTGGGAGCTACGAGCAGTACTTC; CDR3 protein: CASSFLASGGSYEQYF
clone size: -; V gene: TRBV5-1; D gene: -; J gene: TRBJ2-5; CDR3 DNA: TGCGCCAGCAGCTTGTTCTTAGCGCCTGGCCAAGAGACCCAGTACTTC; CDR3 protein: CASSLFLAPGQETQYF
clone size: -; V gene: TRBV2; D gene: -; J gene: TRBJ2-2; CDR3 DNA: TGTGCCAGCAGTGAAGCCGGGAGCGCGAACACCGGGGAGCTGTTTTTT; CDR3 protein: CASSEAGSANTGELFF
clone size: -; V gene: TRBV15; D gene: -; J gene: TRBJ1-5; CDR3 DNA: TGTGCCACCAGCAGAGCAGGGCTGGATCAGCCCCAGCATTTT; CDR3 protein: CATSRAGLDQPQHF
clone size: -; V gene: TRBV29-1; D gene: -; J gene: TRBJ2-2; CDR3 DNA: TGCAGCGTTTCCCGAGGGGGCACCGGGGAGCTGTTTTTT; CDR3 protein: CSVSRGGTGELFF
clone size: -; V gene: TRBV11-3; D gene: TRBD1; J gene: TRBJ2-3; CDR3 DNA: TGTGCCAGCAGTTCGGGACAGGGGGCAACAGATACGCAGTATTTT; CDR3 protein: CASSSGQGATDTQYF
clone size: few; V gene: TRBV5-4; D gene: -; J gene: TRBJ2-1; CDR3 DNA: TGTGCCAGCAGCCCGGGGGGCACTAGCTCCTACAATGAGCAGTTCTTC; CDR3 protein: CASSPGGTSSYNEQFF
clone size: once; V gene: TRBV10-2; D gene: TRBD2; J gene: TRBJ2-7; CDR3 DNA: TGCGCCAGCAGTGGACTAGCGGTACACTCCTACGAGCAGTACTTC; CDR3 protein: CASSGLAVHSYEQYF
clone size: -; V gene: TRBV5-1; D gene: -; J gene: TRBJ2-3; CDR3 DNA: TGCGCCAGCGGCACCCCCGCGGCCACCACAGATACGCAGTATTTT; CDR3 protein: CASGTPAATTDTQYF
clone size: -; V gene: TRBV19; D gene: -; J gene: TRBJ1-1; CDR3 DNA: TGTGCCTCCAGACAGAACCCCCTTGGCACTGAAGCTTTCTTT; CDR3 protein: CASRQNPLGTEAFF
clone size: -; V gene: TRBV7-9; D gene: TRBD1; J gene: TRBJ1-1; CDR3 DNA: TGTGCCAGCAGGCCGCCAACAGGGGGGAACACTGAAGCTTTCTTT; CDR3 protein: CASRPPTGGNTEAFF
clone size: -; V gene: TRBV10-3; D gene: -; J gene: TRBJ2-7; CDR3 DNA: TGTGCCATCAGTGAGTCGGCAGGGCCCACCACCTACGAGCAGTACTTC; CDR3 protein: CAISESAGPTTYEQYF
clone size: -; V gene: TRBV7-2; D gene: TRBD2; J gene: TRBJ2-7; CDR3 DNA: TGTGCCAGCAGCTTAGACGGGCGGGAGTTCGGCGAGCAGTACTTC; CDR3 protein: CASSLDGREFGEQYF
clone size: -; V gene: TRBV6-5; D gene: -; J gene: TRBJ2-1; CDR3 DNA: TGTGCCAGCAGCGAGTATGAGCAGTTCTTC; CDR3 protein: CASSEYEQFF
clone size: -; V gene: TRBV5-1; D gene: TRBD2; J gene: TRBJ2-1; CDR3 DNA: TGCGCCAGTACACGACTAGCGGCCTACAATGAGCAGTTCTTC; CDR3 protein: CASTRLAAYNEQFF
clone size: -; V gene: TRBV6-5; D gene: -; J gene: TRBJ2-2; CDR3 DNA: TGTGCCAGCAGTTCTAATACAGGGGAGCTGTTTTTT; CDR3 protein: CASSSNTGELFF
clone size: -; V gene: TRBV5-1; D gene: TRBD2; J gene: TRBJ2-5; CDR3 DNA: TGCGCCAGCAGCTCTGCTCCTAGCGGGAGGGCCTCGCAAGAGACCCAGTACTTC; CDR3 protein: CASSSAPSGRASQETQYF
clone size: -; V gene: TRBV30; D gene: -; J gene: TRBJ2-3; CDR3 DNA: TGTGCCTGGAGACACGCGGATACGCAGTATTTT; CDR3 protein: CAWRHADTQYF
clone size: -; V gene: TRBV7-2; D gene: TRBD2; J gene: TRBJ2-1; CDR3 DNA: TGTGCCAGCAGCTTAGTCAGACTAGCGGGGTTTAGCTCCTACAATGAGCAGTTCTTC; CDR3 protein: CASSLVRLAGFSSYNEQFF
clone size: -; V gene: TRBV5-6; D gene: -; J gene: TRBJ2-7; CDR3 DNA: TGTGCCAGCAGCTCCCAGTTAGGGTTGAAGTCCTACGAGCAGTACTTC; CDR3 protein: CASSSQLGLKSYEQYF
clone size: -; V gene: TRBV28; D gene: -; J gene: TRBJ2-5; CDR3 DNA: TGTGCCAGCAGTTTAACAACCACCCGCGAGACCCAGTACTTC; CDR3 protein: CASSLTTTRETQYF
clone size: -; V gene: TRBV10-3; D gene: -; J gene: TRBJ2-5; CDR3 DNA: TGTGCCATCAGTGAAAAGGGAGAGGAGACCCAGTACTTC; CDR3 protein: CAISEKGEETQYF
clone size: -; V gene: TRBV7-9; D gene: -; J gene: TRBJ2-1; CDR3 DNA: TGTGCCAGCAGCCCAGGGAGAAGCTCCTACAATGAGCAGTTCTTC; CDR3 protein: CASSPGRSSYNEQFF
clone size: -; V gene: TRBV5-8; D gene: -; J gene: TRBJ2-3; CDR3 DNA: TGTGCCAGCAGCCCGGGGCTTTTAAGCACAGATACGCAGTATTTT; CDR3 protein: CASSPGLLSTDTQYF
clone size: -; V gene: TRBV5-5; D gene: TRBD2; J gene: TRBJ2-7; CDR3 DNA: TGTGCCAGCAGCGGGGGGGTCTACGAGCAGTACTTC; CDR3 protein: CASSGGVYEQYF
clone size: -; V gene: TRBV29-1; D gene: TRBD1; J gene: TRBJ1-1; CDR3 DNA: TGCAGCGTGAGGGGACAGTGGAATACTGAAGCTTTCTTT; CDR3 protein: CSVRGQWNTEAFF
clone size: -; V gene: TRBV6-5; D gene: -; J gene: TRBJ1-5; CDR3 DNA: TGTGCCAGCAGCCCGGCATTTGACAATCAGCCCCAGCATTTT; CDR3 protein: CASSPAFDNQPQHF
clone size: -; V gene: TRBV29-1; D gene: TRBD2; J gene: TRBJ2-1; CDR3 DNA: TGCAGCGTTAGCTCTAGCGGGAGGCACAATGAGCAGTTCTTC; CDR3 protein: CSVSSSGRHNEQFF
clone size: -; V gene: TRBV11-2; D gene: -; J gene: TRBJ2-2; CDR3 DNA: TGTGCCAGCAGCTGGCGAGTATGGCCATCTCGTACCGGGGAGCTGTTTTTT; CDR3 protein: CASSWRVWPSRTGELFF
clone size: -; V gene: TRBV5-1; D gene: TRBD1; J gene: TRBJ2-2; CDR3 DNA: TGCGCCAGCAGCTTGGCTTCGGGACAGGGGGTAACCGGGGAGCTGTTTTTT; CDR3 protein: CASSLASGQGVTGELFF
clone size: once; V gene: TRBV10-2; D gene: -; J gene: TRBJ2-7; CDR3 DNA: TGCGCCAGCAGTAAGGCCCCTACCTACGAGCAGTACTTC; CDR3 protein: CASSKAPTYEQYF
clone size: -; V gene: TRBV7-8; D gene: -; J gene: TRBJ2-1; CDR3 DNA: TGTGCCAGCAGCTCACTTATCGACAGGCCCCTAAGGGACAATGAGCAGTTCTTC; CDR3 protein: CASSSLIDRPLRDNEQFF
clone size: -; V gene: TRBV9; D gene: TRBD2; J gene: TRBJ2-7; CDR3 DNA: TGTGCCAGCAGCGGAGTCGGACTAGCGGGAGGCGAGCAGTACTTC; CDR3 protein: CASSGVGLAGGEQYF
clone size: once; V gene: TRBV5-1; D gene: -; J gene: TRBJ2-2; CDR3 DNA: TGCGCCAGCAGCTTGGCCGTCAGCACCGGGGAGCTGTTTTTT; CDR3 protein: CASSLAVSTGELFF
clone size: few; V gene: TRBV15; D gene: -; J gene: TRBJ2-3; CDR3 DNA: TGTGCCACCAGCAGCGGGATTACGCAGTATTTT; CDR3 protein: CATSSGITQYF
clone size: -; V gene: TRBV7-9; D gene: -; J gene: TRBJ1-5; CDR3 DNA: TGTGCCAGCAGCGCCAGAGGACAGCCCCAGCATTTT; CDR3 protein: CASSARGQPQHF
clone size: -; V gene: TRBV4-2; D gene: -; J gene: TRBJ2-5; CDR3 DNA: TGTGCCAGCAGCCGGGGCCAACGGGAGACCCAGTACTTC; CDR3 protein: CASSRGQRETQYF
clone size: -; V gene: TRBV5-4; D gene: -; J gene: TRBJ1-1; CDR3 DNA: TGTGCCAGCAGCTTGGAACAAAACACTGAAGCTTTCTTT; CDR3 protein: CASSLEQNTEAFF
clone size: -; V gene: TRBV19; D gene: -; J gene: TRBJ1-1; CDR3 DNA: TGTGCCAGTAGTTCGTGGATGAACACTGAAGCTTTCTTT; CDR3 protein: CASSSWMNTEAFF
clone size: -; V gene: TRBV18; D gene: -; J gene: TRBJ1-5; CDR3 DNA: TGTGCCAGCTCACCATCTACGGATAATCAGCCCCAGCATTTT; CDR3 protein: CASSPSTDNQPQHF
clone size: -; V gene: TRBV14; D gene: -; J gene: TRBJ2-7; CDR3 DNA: TGTGCCAGCAGCCAGTGGAATGAAAGACGCACGTACTTC; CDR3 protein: CASSQWNERRTYF
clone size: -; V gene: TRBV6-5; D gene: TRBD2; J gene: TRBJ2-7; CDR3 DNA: TGTGCCAGCAGCGACCGGACTAGCGGGAAATACGAGCAGTACTTC; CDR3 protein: CASSDRTSGKYEQYF
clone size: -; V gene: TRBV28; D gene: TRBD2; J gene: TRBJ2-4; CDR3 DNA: TGTGCCAGCAGTTTAATTAAGGGCGGGAGGAACATTCAGTACTTC; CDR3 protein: CASSLIKGGRNIQYF
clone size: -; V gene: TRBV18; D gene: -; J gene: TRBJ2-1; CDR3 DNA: TGTGCCAGCTCGCCACCGGTTCAGTACAATGAGCAGTTCTTC; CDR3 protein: CASSPPVQYNEQFF
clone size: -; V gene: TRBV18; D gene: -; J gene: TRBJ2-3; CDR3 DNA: TGTGCCAGCTCACGTGAGGGGGAAACCACAGATACGCAGTATTTT; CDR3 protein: CASSREGETTDTQYF
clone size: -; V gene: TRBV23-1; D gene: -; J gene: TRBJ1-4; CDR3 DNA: TGCGCCAGCAGTCTGCTGTTTTTT; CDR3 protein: CASSLLFF
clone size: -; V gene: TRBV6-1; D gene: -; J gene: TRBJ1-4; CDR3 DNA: TGTGCCAGCAGACCGGGACCGAGCGAGGAAAAACTGTTTTTT; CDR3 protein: CASRPGPSEEKLFF
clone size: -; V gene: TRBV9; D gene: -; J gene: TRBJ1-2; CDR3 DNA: TGTGCCAGCAGCCCGTCGGTCGGAAGGGGCGGGTATGGCTACACCTTC; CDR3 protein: CASSPSVGRGGYGYTF
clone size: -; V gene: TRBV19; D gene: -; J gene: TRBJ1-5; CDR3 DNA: TGTGCCAGTAGTATCAGGGACAATCAGCCCCAGCATTTT; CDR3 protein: CASSIRDNQPQHF
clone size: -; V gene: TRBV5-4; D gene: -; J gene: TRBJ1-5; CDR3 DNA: TGTGCCAGCAGCTTAGGTAGGGGCCGAAATCAGCCCCAGCATTTT; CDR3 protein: CASSLGRGRNQPQHF
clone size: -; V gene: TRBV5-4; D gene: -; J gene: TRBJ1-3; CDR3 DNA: TGTGCCAGCAGCTTGTTGCACCCGAGCTCTGGAAACACCATATATTTT; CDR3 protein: CASSLLHPSSGNTIYF
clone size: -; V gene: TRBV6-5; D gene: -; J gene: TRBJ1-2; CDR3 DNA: TGTGCCAGCAGTTACGACATTAACTATGGCTACACCTTC; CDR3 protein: CASSYDINYGYTF
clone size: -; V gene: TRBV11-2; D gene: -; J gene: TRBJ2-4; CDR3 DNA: TGTGCCAGCAGCAGTGTTAGAAGGATCAACATTCAGTACTTC; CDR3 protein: CASSSVRRINIQYF
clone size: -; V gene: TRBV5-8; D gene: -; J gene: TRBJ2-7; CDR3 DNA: TGTGCCAGCAGCTTGGCACCGCCCGCGCCTTACGAGCAGTACTTC; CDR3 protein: CASSLAPPAPYEQYF
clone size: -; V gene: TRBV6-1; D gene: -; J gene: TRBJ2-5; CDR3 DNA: TGTGCCAGCAGTGTCACCAGGAAAATGGCCCCTGAGACCCAGTACTTC; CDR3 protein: CASSVTRKMAPETQYF
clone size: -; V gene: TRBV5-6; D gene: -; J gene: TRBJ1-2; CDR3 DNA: TGTGCCAGCAGCTCTCAGACTCGGGGGAACTATGGCTACACCTTC; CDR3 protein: CASSSQTRGNYGYTF
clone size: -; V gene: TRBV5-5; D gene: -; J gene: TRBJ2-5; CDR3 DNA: TGTGCCAGCAGCCTCCGACAGGCCCAAGAGACCCAGTACTTC; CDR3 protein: CASSLRQAQETQYF
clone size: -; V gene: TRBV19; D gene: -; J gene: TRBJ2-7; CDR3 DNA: TGTGCCCCAGTGGGACGGGAGCAGTACTTC; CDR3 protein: CAPVGREQYF
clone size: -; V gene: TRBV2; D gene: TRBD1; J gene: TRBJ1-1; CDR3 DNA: TGTGCCAGCAGTGCGAGGACAGGGATAATCACTGAAGCTTTCTTT; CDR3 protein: CASSARTGIITEAFF